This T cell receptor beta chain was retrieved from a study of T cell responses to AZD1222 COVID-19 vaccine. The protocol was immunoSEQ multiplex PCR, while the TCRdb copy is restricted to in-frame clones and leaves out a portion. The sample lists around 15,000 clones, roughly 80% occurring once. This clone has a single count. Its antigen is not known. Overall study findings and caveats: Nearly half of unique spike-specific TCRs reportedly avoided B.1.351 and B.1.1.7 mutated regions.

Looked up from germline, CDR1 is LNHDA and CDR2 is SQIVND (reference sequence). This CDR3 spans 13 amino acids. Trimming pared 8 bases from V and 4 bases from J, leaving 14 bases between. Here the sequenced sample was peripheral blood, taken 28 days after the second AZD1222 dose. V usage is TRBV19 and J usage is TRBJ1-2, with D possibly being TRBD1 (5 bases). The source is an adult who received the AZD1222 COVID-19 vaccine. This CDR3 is CASSNRSIYGYTF. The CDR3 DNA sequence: TGTGCCAGTTCGAACAGGAGCATCTATGGCTACACCTTC.